The next 29 T cell receptor beta chains were all read from a single sample in a study of cytomegalovirus exposure and HLA in healthy donors. A multiplex PCR was run with 60 Vbeta primers and 13 Jbeta primers. Clones were read by immunoSEQ multiplex PCR, and TCRdb kept only the in-frame ones, dropping some. The sample lists roughly 100,000 clones; 10% were seen once. The sample consisted of PBMCs. The receptors come from a man in his forties in good health and CMV-seropositive.

There are many counts of this clone. The genes are TRBV4-2 and TRBJ2-5, with 9 positions matching TRBD2. The CDR3 contains 15 residues. Germline-derived CDR1 and CDR2 are LGHNA and YNFKEQ. V was clipped by 4 bases and J by 0 bases; unmatched bases: 3. CDR3 coding DNA: TGTGCCAGCAGCCCTAGCGGGAAGTACCAAGAGACCCAGTACTTC. Translated: CASSPSGKYQETQYF.

This clone showed up just a few times. The chain recombines TRBV4-1 with TRBJ1-1; TRBD1 might be the D (5 bases). V lost 0 bases to trimming and J lost 5 bases, with 13 bases between them. The CDR3 consists of 15 residues. Germline V gene sequence: CDR1 MGHRA, CDR2 YSYEKL. CDR3 coding DNA: TGCGCCAGCAGCCAAGATTGGGGCTCACGGACTGAAGCTTTCTTT. It translates to CASSQDWGSRTEAFF.

V usage is TRBV4-3 and J usage is TRBJ1-1; maybe TRBD1 (6 bases). Germline-derived CDR1 and CDR2 are LGHNA and YSLEER. V dropped 5 bases and J dropped 0 bases, with 10 bases sitting between them. The CDR3 runs 14 residues. The CDR3 loop is CASSDGTLNTEAFF. In DNA, the CDR3 is TGCGCCAGCAGCGACGGGACATTGAACACTGAAGCTTTCTTT.

This clone was recorded once. V and J are TRBV18 and TRBJ2-1, with D possibly matching TRBD2 (6 bases). The length of the CDR3 is 14 residues. Germline-derived CDR1 and CDR2 are KGHSH and LQKENI. Deletions cut 3 bases from V and 5 bases from J, with 11 bases between. DNA of the CDR3: TGTGCCAGCTCACCGACTGAGCGGGACAATGAGCAGTTCTTC. This sequence encodes CASSPTERDNEQFF.

The chain links TRBV6-5 to TRBJ1-2; D might be TRBD1 (6 bases). The germline V and J ends were trimmed by 6 bases and 7 bases, with 15 bases remaining between them. CDR1 is MNHEY, CDR2 SVGAGI, per germline. The CDR3 is 13 residues long. The CDR3 sequence is CASSPGRGSGYTF. The CDR3 nucleotides read TGTGCCAGCAGCCCCGGGAGGGGGAGTGGCTACACCTTC.

This clone was seen a handful of times. The V gene is TRBV29-1, the J gene TRBJ1-2; D perhaps matches TRBD1 (5 bases). The CDR3 length is 12 residues. V lost 2 bases, J lost 2 bases, and 6 bases lay in between. From germline, CDR1 is SQVTM and CDR2 ANQGSEA. CDR3 nucleotide sequence: TGCAGCGTTGAATCAGGGAACTATGGCTACACCTTC. This encodes CSVESGNYGYTF.

The CDR3 region has the DNA TGTGCCAGCAGTGAAGTCGGGACAGGGGACTTGGAGACCCAGTACTTC. Translation: CASSEVGTGDLETQYF. The J gene is TRBJ2-5, the V gene TRBV6-1; 10 bases line up with TRBD1. CDR3 size: 16 residues. V was clipped by 1 base and J by 5 bases; unmatched bases: 7. The germline gives CDR1 MNHNS, CDR2 SASEGT.

This clone was recorded a few times. The V gene is TRBV9, the J gene TRBJ1-3, with D perhaps matching TRBD1 (6 bases). The V end was cut by 0 bases, the J end by 6 bases, with 10 bases between. The CDR3 covers 14 residues. The V gene's germline CDR1 is SGDLS and CDR2 YYNGEE. The DNA of the CDR3 is TGTGCCAGCAGCGTAGACAGGGTGGCAAACACCATATATTTT. The encoded protein is CASSVDRVANTIYF.

This clone showed up just a few times. This rearrangement joins TRBV27 to TRBJ2-7; a possible D gene is TRBD2 (6 bases). This CDR3 spans 14 amino acids. V lost 3 bases, J lost 1 base, and 10 bases lay in between. Germline-derived CDR1 and CDR2 are MNHEY and SMNVEV (reference sequence). The CDR3 loop is CASSFSGTSYEQYF. CDR3 coding DNA: TGTGCCAGCAGTTTTTCGGGGACTTCCTACGAGCAGTACTTC.

The genes are TRBV5-4 and TRBJ1-1; D remains unclear. Trimming left V 4 bases short and J 0 bases short, with 10 bases between. Germline V gene data show CDR1 as SGHNT and CDR2 as YYREEE (reference sequence). The CDR3 loop spans 14 amino acids. The CDR3 protein is CASSGGILNTEAFF. CDR3 DNA: TGTGCCAGCAGCGGCGGTATCTTGAACACTGAAGCTTTCTTT. Full variable domain (outside the CDR3, taken from reference TRBV5-4 and TRBJ1-1): ETGVTQSPTHLIKTRGQQVTLRCSSQSGHNTVSWYQQALGQGPQFIFQYYREEENGRGNFPPRFSGLQFPNYSSELNVNALELDDSALYLCASSGGILNTEAFFGQGTRLTVV.

This clone was seen more than once but under ten times. The rearrangement joins TRBV10-3 to TRBJ1-1, with D perhaps TRBD1 (5 bases). From germline, CDR1 is ENHRY and CDR2 SYGVKD. This CDR3 has 18 amino acids. Trimming pared 7 bases from V and 1 base from J, leaving 25 bases between. CDR3 sequence reads: CAINVPDSPGGRNTEAFF. The CDR3 DNA follows: TGTGCCATCAACGTTCCCGACAGTCCGGGGGGACGGAACACTGAAGCTTTCTTT.

This clone has only a few counts. The chain has TRBV7-3 and TRBJ2-2; D is possibly TRBD2 (5 bases). The CDR3 length is 17 residues. Germline V gene sequence: CDR1 SGHTA, CDR2 FQGTGA. Between the trimmed V and J ends, which lost 4 bases and 2 bases, there was a span of 17 bases. For the CDR3, the DNA is TGTGCCAGCAGCTCCCCGGTGGCGGGTTTCAACACCGGGGAGCTGTTTTTT. It codes for CASSSPVAGFNTGELFF.

The chain couples TRBV27 to TRBJ2-7; the match to TRBD1 covers 9 bases. The V and J ends lost 5 bases and 2 bases, in that order; junction bases with no gene match: 7. Germline lookup yields CDR1 MNHEY and CDR2 SMNVEV (reference sequence). This CDR3 has 15 residues. In DNA form, the CDR3 reads TGTGCCAGCAGTCCGCGGACAGGGGCCCCCTACGAGCAGTACTTC. Its translation is CASSPRTGAPYEQYF.

The chain recombines TRBV11-2 with TRBJ2-7; 7 bases are shared with TRBD2. CDR3 length: 15 amino acids. V dropped 5 bases and J dropped 4; count of bases not matched to a gene: 11. From germline, CDR1 is SGHAT and CDR2 FQNNGV. The CDR3 sequence: CASSPLAGVRYEQYF. The CDR3 DNA reads TGTGCCAGCAGCCCTCTGGCGGGAGTAAGGTACGAGCAGTACTTC.

This clone turned up a few times. The chain uses TRBV11-3 and TRBJ1-1; D might be TRBD1 (6 bases). V was clipped by 5 bases and J by 4 bases, with 11 bases between them. Germline assignment: CDR1 SGHNT and CDR2 YENEEA. This CDR3 is built from 13 residues. In nucleotides, the CDR3 is TGTGCCAGCAGCCAGCAGGGGACCACTGAAGCTTTCTTT. Protein sequence: CASSQQGTTEAFF.

J is TRBJ1-2 and V is TRBV19; 11 bases agree with TRBD1. This CDR3 spans 15 amino acids. Per the germline V gene, CDR1 is LNHDA and CDR2 is SQIVND (reference sequence). V gave up 4 bases and J gave up 4 bases; unmatched junction bases: 5. CDR3 protein: CASSTTGTGGYGYTF. The CDR3 nucleotides read TGTGCCAGTAGTACCACCGGGACAGGGGGCTATGGCTACACCTTC.

This clone was found a few times. This chain's CDR3 is CASSGTYFTDTQYF. The CDR3 region has the DNA TGTGCCAGCAGCGGGACTTACTTCACAGATACGCAGTATTTT. The chain has TRBV11-3 and TRBJ2-3, with D tentatively TRBD2 (6 bases). Between the trimmed V and J ends, which lost 5 bases and 2 bases, there was a span of 11 bases. The CDR3 sequence is 14 residues long. The germline V gene encodes CDR1 SGHNT and CDR2 YENEEA.

The J gene is TRBJ1-5, the V gene TRBV4-2; D call uncertain. Germline-derived CDR1 and CDR2 are LGHNA and YNFKEQ. This CDR3 has 16 amino acids. V shed 0 bases and J shed 2 bases, with 11 bases lying between them. The DNA for the CDR3 is TGTGCCAGCAGCCAAGATCCGGGGATGGGCAATCAGCCCCAGCATTTT. Protein: CASSQDPGMGNQPQHF.

This clone was picked up a small number of times. V is TRBV11-2 and J is TRBJ2-1, with 9 bases that match TRBD1. The germline CDR1 and CDR2 sequences are SGHAT and FQNNGV. CDR3 length equals 15 residues. V lost 7 bases and J lost 7; bases outside the gene matches: 11. The CDR3 DNA follows: TGTGCCAGCACCGTGACCGGGACAGGGTATAATGAGCAGTTCTTC. Translation: CASTVTGTGYNEQFF.

The chain links TRBV13 to TRBJ2-5; D may be TRBD2 (5 bases). Trimming stripped 6 bases from V and 4 bases from J, with 12 bases between. This CDR3 has 13 amino acids. Germline V gene data show CDR1 as PRHDT and CDR2 as FYEKMQ (reference sequence). CDR3 in DNA: TGTGCCAGCAGACTCGGGGTAGGAGAGACCCAGTACTTC. Translated, it gives CASRLGVGETQYF.

This clone turned up a few times. The CDR3: CASSLRTRNSNYNEQFF. CDR3 bases: TGTGCCAGCAGCTTGAGGACTAGAAATTCCAATTACAATGAGCAGTTCTTC. This chain joins TRBV5-4 and TRBJ2-1; 7 bases are a match to TRBD2. This CDR3 spans 17 amino acids. After removal of 1 base from V and 4 bases from J, the junction contained 11 bases not matched to a gene. Looked up from germline, CDR1 is SGHNT and CDR2 is YYREEE (reference sequence).

In this sample, this clone turned up a few times. V and J are TRBV7-8 and TRBJ2-3, with a possible D match to TRBD2 (6 bases). V was pared by 3 bases and J by 4 bases, with 8 bases between. CDR3 size: 13 residues. Per the germline V gene, CDR1 is SGHVS and CDR2 is FQNEAQ. DNA of the CDR3: TGTGCCAGCAGCTTTAGGGAGGCAGATACGCAGTATTTT. Its translation is CASSFREADTQYF.

The chain combines TRBV5-1 with TRBJ2-3, with TRBD2 identical over 15 bases. The CDR3 loop spans 15 amino acids. From germline, CDR1 is SGHRS and CDR2 YFSETQ. V shed 4 bases and J 6 bases; nucleotides not matched to a gene: 3. The CDR3 DNA sequence: TGCGCCAGCAGCATGGGACTAGCGGGAGGCGATACGCAGTATTTT. It translates to CASSMGLAGGDTQYF.

The genes are TRBV5-1 and TRBJ2-1; D not resolved. CDR1 and CDR2 (germline): SGHRS, YFSETQ. Trimming left V 2 bases short and J 8 bases short, with 17 bases between. This CDR3 region has 15 residues. In DNA form, the CDR3 reads TGCGCCAGCAGCTTTACCGGCCATAAAGGAGATGAGCAGTTCTTC. Translation gives CASSFTGHKGDEQFF.

The V gene is TRBV30, the J gene TRBJ2-2, with D perhaps matching TRBD2 (5 bases). V gave up 3 bases and J gave up 3 bases, with 14 bases separating them. CDR1 GTSNPN and CDR2 SVGIG come from the germline V gene (reference sequence). The CDR3 spans 15 residues. The CDR3, as DNA: TGTGCCTGGAGAGCTAGCCTGGGCTACACCGGGGAGCTGTTTTTT. The encoded protein is CAWRASLGYTGELFF.

CDR3 sequence: CASSVGLAGLNEQFF. The CDR3 DNA sequence: TGTGCCAGCAGCGTAGGACTAGCGGGCCTAAATGAGCAGTTCTTC. The chain joins TRBV9 to TRBJ2-1; 10 positions match TRBD2. V shed 0 bases, J shed 7 bases, and the junction held 4 bases outside the gene matches. This CDR3 contains 15 residues. Germline V gene lookup returns CDR1 SGDLS and CDR2 YYNGEE.

This rearrangement joins TRBV11-1 to TRBJ2-3; 7 bases fit TRBD2. This CDR3 has 14 residues. In germline, CDR1 is SGHAT, CDR2 FQDESV (reference sequence). The J segment lost 4 bases and the V segment lost 2 bases, leaving 3 bases of the junction unmatched. CDR3 in amino acids: CASSLRLAADTQYF. Here the CDR3 DNA reads TGTGCCAGCAGCTTACGGCTAGCGGCAGATACGCAGTATTTT.

In its sample, this clone was seen many times. The V and J genes are TRBV7-9 and TRBJ1-4; D gene uncertain. CDR1 is SEHNR, CDR2 FQNEAQ, per germline (reference sequence). Trimming removed 4 bases from V and 10 bases from J, with 10 bases in between. The CDR3 has 12 amino acids. CDR3 residues: CASSSIGRKLFF. The CDR3 DNA sequence: TGTGCCAGCAGCTCCATTGGTAGAAAACTGTTTTTT.

This clone was seen a few times. Relative to the germline gene, one junction end is altered; a read error may explain this. This chain links TRBV7-7 with TRBJ2-2; no definite D call. This CDR3 is 14 amino acids long. The germline gives CDR1 SSHAT, CDR2 FNYEAQ (reference sequence). The CDR3 protein is CASSFSGETGELFF. The CDR3 bases are TGTGCTAGCAGCTTTTCTGGAGAAACCGGGGAGCTGTTTTTT.